Below, 26 T cell receptor beta chains from the same sample are listed, as sequenced in a study of T and B cells in COVID-19 patients. From blood, about 230-500 ng of genomic DNA served as TRB template. BIOMED2 TRB-A/B primer pools were used in multiplex TRB PCR. TCRdb reanalysed the multiplex PCR reads using MiXCR and keeps one entry per CDR3 protein. The table records over 15,000 distinct CDR3 sequences, around a third of them present only once. The sequenced sample consisted of blood. Every receptor here comes from a human donor with active COVID-19.

The chain has TRBV7-2 and TRBJ2-1, with 10 bases that match TRBD2. CDR1 and CDR2 (germline): SGHTA, FQGNSA. The CDR3 has 14 residues. V gave up 6 bases and J gave up 14 bases; unmatched junction bases: 13. The CDR3 DNA sequence: TGTGCCAGCAGTCGGGACCCAGCGGGGGGGTGGGAGTTCTTC. It encodes CASSRDPAGGWEFF.

By sample fraction, this clonotype is medium-sized. CDR3 in DNA: TGTGCCAGCTACGGGGAGCTGTTTTTT. It codes for CASYGELFF. The rearrangement joins TRBV6-9 to TRBJ2-2; no clear D gene. Germline loops: CDR1 MNHGY, CDR2 SVAAGI. The CDR3 loop spans 9 amino acids. The V and J ends lost 8 bases and 7 bases respectively, with 2 bases between them.

This clonotype was seen just once. The chain combines TRBV7-9 with TRBJ1-2; TRBD1 aligns across 7 bases. The V and J ends lost 5 bases and 0 bases, in that order; junction bases with no gene match: 12. Germline values: CDR1 SEHNR, CDR2 FQNEAQ (reference sequence). This CDR3 region has 17 residues. DNA of the CDR3: TGTGCCAGCAGCCCATCAACCCGGGACAGTTCTAACTATGGCTACACCTTC. Translated, it gives CASSPSTRDSSNYGYTF.

V is TRBV7-2 and J is TRBJ2-3; 13 bases fit TRBD2. The germline V gene encodes CDR1 SGHTA and CDR2 FQGNSA. The CDR3 contains 16 residues. The trim removed 5 bases at V and 5 bases at J, leaving 7 bases unmatched. The CDR3 spells CASSILAGGRKDTQYF. The CDR3, as DNA: TGTGCCAGCAGCATACTAGCGGGGGGGCGTAAAGATACGCAGTATTTT.

In its sample, this clonotype is medium-sized. The CDR3 region is CASSSTGDRADTQYF. The CDR3 region has the DNA TGTGCCAGTAGTTCGACAGGGGACCGCGCAGATACGCAGTATTTT. The chain joins TRBV19 to TRBJ2-3, with 8 positions matching TRBD1. Trimming cost V 5 bases and J 4 bases; bases outside gene matches: 8. The CDR3 is 15 amino acids. Germline values: CDR1 LNHDA, CDR2 SQIVND (reference sequence).

V usage is TRBV19 and J usage is TRBJ1-2; TRBD1 matches 8 bases. J lost 8 bases, V lost 8 bases, and 22 bases had no gene match. This CDR3 spans 17 amino acids. Germline values: CDR1 LNHDA, CDR2 SQIVND (reference sequence). In DNA, the CDR3 is TGTGCCAGTGTTCCGGGCCGGGACAGGTGGGCCTTGTACGGCTACACCTTC. Protein sequence: CASVPGRDRWALYGYTF.

This rearrangement joins TRBV27 to TRBJ2-3; either TRBD1 or TRBD2 may supply D (6 bases each). The V gene's germline CDR1 is MNHEY and CDR2 SMNVEV (reference sequence). The CDR3 length is 17 residues. The germline V and J ends were trimmed by 9 bases and 2 bases, with 24 bases remaining between them. CDR3 region: CARRRGNQLLLTDTQYF. DNA for the CDR3: TGTGCCAGAAGGAGGGGGAATCAATTACTGCTCACAGATACGCAGTATTTT.

The chain couples TRBV13 to TRBJ1-4, with a weak D call TRBD1 (5 bases). Germline V gives CDR1 PRHDT, CDR2 FYEKMQ (reference sequence). This CDR3 comprises 14 residues. Trimming took off 6 bases at V and 8 bases at J, with 16 bases between the two ends. The DNA of the CDR3 is TGTGCCAGCAGTGAACGGTCAGGGATCGAAAAACTGTTTTTT. Its translation: CASSERSGIEKLFF.

The V call is TRBV6-1, the J call TRBJ2-3; D perhaps matches TRBD2 (7 bases). This CDR3 region has 15 residues. Germline V gene data show CDR1 as MNHNS and CDR2 as SASEGT. V was clipped by 1 base and J by 6 bases, with 14 bases between them. This CDR3 is CASSEGGGASDTQYF. CDR3 DNA sequence: TGTGCCAGCAGTGAAGGGGGGGGGGCCAGCGATACGCAGTATTTT.

This clonotype was picked up a small number of times. The rearrangement links TRBV13 to TRBJ2-3, with 12 bases lining up with TRBD1. CDR1 and CDR2 (germline): PRHDT, FYEKMQ (reference sequence). V trimming: 5 bases; J trimming: 5 bases; junction bases outside the gene matches: 5. The CDR3 totals 15 residues. This CDR3 is CASSRDRGQVDTQYF. DNA of the CDR3: TGTGCCAGCAGCCGGGACAGGGGGCAGGTAGATACGCAGTATTTT.

On this clonotype: The junction departs from germline at one end; a sequencing error may be responsible. The chain links TRBV5-1 to TRBJ2-5, with a weak D call TRBD2 (6 bases). Germline CDR1 SGHRS, CDR2 YFSETQ. This CDR3 spans 16 amino acids. The CDR3 region is CASSFGIGSGQETQYF. CDR3 DNA: TGTGCCAGCAGCTTTGGTATCGGTAGCGGACAAGAGACCCAGTACTTC.

The rearrangement uses TRBV7-2 and TRBJ2-3, with D possibly being TRBD2 (7 bases). With 3 bases removed from V and 0 bases from J, the gap between germline ends came to 10 bases. The CDR3 sequence is 15 residues long. Germline CDR1 and CDR2: SGHTA and FQGNSA. The CDR3 spells CASSLEGGSTDTQYF. CDR3 nucleotides: TGTGCCAGCAGCTTGGAGGGGGGGAGCACAGATACGCAGTATTTT.

V usage is TRBV18 and J usage is TRBJ2-1; 7 nucleotides align to TRBD1. Trimming at V came to 3 bases and at J to 8 bases, leaving 10 bases not matched to a gene. Germline V gene lookup returns CDR1 KGHSH and CDR2 LQKENI. The CDR3 length is 15 residues. The CDR3 protein is CASSPPQGVIDEQFF. The CDR3 coding sequence is TGTGCCAGCTCACCGCCGCAGGGGGTAATCGATGAGCAGTTCTTC.

The sample holds a few counts of this clonotype. The chain recombines TRBV6-2 or TRBV6-3 with TRBJ1-2, with D perhaps TRBD1 (6 bases). Germline V gene lookup returns CDR1 MNHEY and CDR2 SVGEGT. Deletions cut 5 bases from V and 8 bases from J, with 18 bases between. The CDR3 is 14 residues long. CDR3: CASSHGQSPRGYTF. The CDR3 region has the DNA TGTGCCAGCAGTCACGGACAGTCCCCACGGGGCTACACCTTC.

The chain is built from TRBV27 and TRBJ2-5, with no clear D. CDR3 length: 14 amino acids. V was trimmed by 5 bases and J by 2 bases, leaving 12 bases between them. The germline V gene has CDR1 MNHEY and CDR2 SMNVEV (reference sequence). CDR3 sequence (DNA): TGTGCCAGCAGTCCATTCACCCTGCAAGAGACCCAGTACTTC. It translates to CASSPFTLQETQYF.

In its sample, this clonotype is medium-sized. The gene calls are TRBV19 and TRBJ1-4; D gene ambiguous. Deletions cut 3 bases from V and 5 bases from J, with 13 bases between. The length of the CDR3 is 15 residues. Germline V gene lookup returns CDR1 LNHDA and CDR2 SQIVND (reference sequence). CDR3 loop: CASSITAHANEKLFF. Written as DNA, the CDR3 is TGTGCCAGTAGTATTACAGCCCACGCGAATGAAAAACTGTTTTTT.

This clonotype has at least ten counts. This rearrangement joins TRBV12-3 or TRBV12-4 to TRBJ1-2; TRBD1 might be the D (5 bases). The V end lost 7 bases, the J end lost 1 base, and 13 bases lay between the germline ends. The CDR3 contains 14 residues. The CDR3 nucleotides are TGTGCCAGCACCATGGGAGGGGTTAACTATGGCTACACCTTC. Its protein is CASTMGGVNYGYTF.

This clonotype is medium-sized in the sample. The V and J genes are TRBV19 and TRBJ2-3; TRBD2 aligns across 7 bases. The CDR3 spans 15 residues. The V gene end was trimmed by 3 bases and the J gene end by 6 bases; junction bases not matched to a gene: 9. Germline V gives CDR1 LNHDA, CDR2 SQIVND (reference sequence). CDR3 coding DNA: TGTGCCAGTAGTATTGACAGCGGGGCCCACGATACGCAGTATTTT. It codes for CASSIDSGAHDTQYF.

The genes are TRBV6-5 and TRBJ1-6; no firm D call. CDR1 and CDR2 from the germline V gene are MNHEY and SVGAGI. V lost 2 bases and J 7 bases, leaving 9 bases between the germline ends. This CDR3 region has 14 residues. CDR3 protein: CASSYTGWNSPLHF. CDR3 sequence (DNA): TGTGCCAGCAGTTACACGGGGTGGAATTCACCCCTCCACTTT.

The genes are TRBV18 and TRBJ1-5, with D possibly TRBD1 on 5 matching bases. This CDR3 has 15 residues. V shed 3 bases and J shed 2 bases, with 11 bases lying between them. Germline CDR1 KGHSH, CDR2 LQKENI. The CDR3 spells CASSPDRGGNQPQHF. In nucleotides, the CDR3 is TGTGCCAGCTCACCTGACCGGGGCGGCAATCAGCCCCAGCATTTT.

V and J are TRBV20-1 and TRBJ2-2, with D hard to call. The germline CDR1 and CDR2 sequences are DFQATT and SNEGSKA (reference sequence). This CDR3 is 15 amino acids long. V lost 6 bases and J 14 bases, leaving 28 bases between the germline ends. The CDR3 coding sequence is TGCAGTGCGCCCCTAGGTCCCAGTCAATCCCCGGTCCTGTTTTTT. As protein: CSAPLGPSQSPVLFF.

V is TRBV19 and J is TRBJ1-1, with D unclear. CDR1 is LNHDA and CDR2 is SQIVND in the germline V gene (reference sequence). Deletions cut 8 bases from V and 3 bases from J, with 22 bases between. The CDR3 contains 16 residues. CDR3 protein: CASLLPGSSGDTEAFF. DNA for the CDR3: TGTGCCAGTCTGCTCCCAGGCTCCTCTGGGGACACTGAAGCTTTCTTT.

This clonotype counts as medium-sized. V is TRBV6-5 and J is TRBJ2-7; tentative D call: TRBD1 (6 bases). The CDR3 is 15 residues long. Germline CDR1 is MNHEY and CDR2 is SVGAGI. Trimming removed 2 bases at V and 0 bases at J, with 11 bases between. In nucleotides, the CDR3 is TGTGCCAGCAGTTACGGCGCAGGGGCCTCCTACGAGCAGTACTTC. Its protein is CASSYGAGASYEQYF.

The gene calls are TRBV12-3 or TRBV12-4 and TRBJ2-2; D is undetermined. The CDR3 spans 15 residues. The V gene lost 3 bases and the J gene lost 0 bases, with 8 bases spanning the gap. The CDR3 loop is CASSFGGANTGELFF. CDR3 bases: TGTGCCAGCAGTTTTGGCGGTGCGAACACCGGGGAGCTGTTTTTT.

This sequence joins TRBV6-2 or TRBV6-3 and TRBJ2-5; 8 bases match TRBD1. V gave up 4 bases and J gave up 5 bases; unmatched junction bases: 6. Germline assignment: CDR1 MNHEY and CDR2 SVGEGT. This CDR3 has 14 residues. The CDR3 here is CASSSDRARETQYF. For the CDR3, the DNA is TGTGCCAGCAGTTCGGACAGGGCCAGGGAGACCCAGTACTTC.

By sample share, this clonotype is medium-sized. The rearrangement joins TRBV19 to TRBJ1-5, with a tentative D call TRBD1 (6 bases). Trimming took off 8 bases at V and 6 bases at J, with 14 bases between the two ends. The CDR3 is 13 amino acids. Per germline, CDR1 LNHDA and CDR2 SQIVND (reference sequence). The CDR3, as DNA: TGTGCCAGTGACGCAGGGGTATTTCAGCCCCAGCATTTT. This sequence encodes CASDAGVFQPQHF.